Following are 17 T cell receptor beta chains from one sample sequenced in a study of shared clonotypes between healthy human individuals. The naive CD8 fraction comprised CD45RO-negative cells positively selected for CCR7 and excluded terminally differentiated effector memory CD45RA+ cells. Produced via immunoSEQ multiplex PCR; TCRdb's table is partial and in-frame only. The top ten clones hold 1.5% to 2% of a sample with approximately 1.9 million clones, about 94% of them seen once. Sequences were obtained from naive CD8+ T cells from PBMCs. These receptors came from a man aged 18 to 30 in good health. Some clones in this sample may be carry-over from other donors' samples.

This clone has a single count. The gene calls are TRBV5-6 and TRBJ1-2; D is uncertain. The germline V gene encodes CDR1 SGHDT and CDR2 YYEEEE. The CDR3 consists of 16 residues. V shed 4 bases and J shed 4 bases, with 20 bases lying between them. The DNA for the CDR3 is TGTGCCAGCAGCCTACGGCCCGCAGGTCTAGGCTATGGCTACACCTTC. Protein product: CASSLRPAGLGYGYTF.

The rearrangement joins TRBV11-2 to TRBJ2-7; D not resolved. The CDR3 sequence is 13 residues long. V lost 5 bases and J 3 bases, leaving 11 bases between the germline ends. CDR1 and CDR2 (germline): SGHAT, FQNNGV. The CDR3 DNA follows: TGTGCCAGCAGCAATACTATTCTCTACGAGCAGTACTTC. It is translated as CASSNTILYEQYF.

The rearrangement uses TRBV5-1 and TRBJ2-7; D might be TRBD2 (5 bases). V was shortened by 4 bases and J by 3 bases, with 17 bases between the two germline ends. The germline CDR1 and CDR2 sequences are SGHRS and YFSETQ. The CDR3 runs 15 residues. CDR3 nucleotides: TGCGCCAGCAGCCCCAGGAGTCCTGGACTCTACGAGCAGTACTTC. It specifies CASSPRSPGLYEQYF.

The chain couples TRBV21-1 to TRBJ2-1; TRBD2, the table's D call, was not compared with the DNA. TRBV21-1 is shown as a pseudogene. The CDR3 loop spans 18 amino acids. CDR3 protein: CASSKELGTEGSYNEQFF. In DNA form, the CDR3 reads TGTGCCAGCAGCAAAGAACTAGGGACTGAGGGCTCCTACAATGAGCAGTTCTTC.

This rearrangement joins TRBV10-3 to TRBJ1-5, with D possibly TRBD1 on 5 matching bases. CDR1 ENHRY and CDR2 SYGVKD come from the germline V gene. The germline V and J ends were trimmed by 0 bases and 7 bases, with 10 bases remaining between them. The CDR3 is 14 residues long. CDR3 in amino acids: CAISESGLGQPQHF. CDR3 coding DNA: TGTGCCATCAGTGAGTCGGGGCTTGGGCAGCCCCAGCATTTT.

V is TRBV7-9 and J is TRBJ1-2; no reliable D call. Germline V lookup: CDR1 SEHNR, CDR2 FQNEAQ (reference sequence). Trimming shortened V by 10 bases and J by 7 bases, and 10 bases separated the two germline ends. The CDR3 sequence is 10 residues long. In DNA form, the CDR3 reads TGTGCCACAAATATACTTGGCTACACCTTC. Translating it yields CATNILGYTF.

V usage is TRBV13 and J usage is TRBJ2-1; 11 bases fit TRBD1. V gave up 5 bases and J gave up 0 bases; unmatched junction bases: 6. Per the germline V gene, CDR1 is PRHDT and CDR2 is FYEKMQ (reference sequence). There are 17 residues in the CDR3. Here the CDR3 reads CASSGGQGASSYNEQFF. The DNA for the CDR3 is TGTGCCAGCAGCGGTGGACAGGGGGCATCCTCCTACAATGAGCAGTTCTTC.

About this clone itself: Other DNA sequences from this sample encode an identical CDR3 as well. V gene TRBV27 combines with J gene TRBJ2-2; TRBD1 might be the D (6 bases). The length of the CDR3 is 13 residues. V lost 6 bases and J lost 6, with 11 bases in between. CDR1 MNHEY and CDR2 SMNVEV come from the germline V gene (reference sequence). CDR3: CASSLRGAGELFF. The CDR3, as DNA: TGTGCCAGCAGCCTCAGGGGAGCCGGGGAGCTGTTTTTT.

V and J are TRBV4-3 and TRBJ2-1; TRBD2 is a possible D gene (7 bases). This CDR3 is built from 16 residues. Trimming left V 4 bases short and J 6 bases short, with 19 bases between. CDR1 and CDR2 (germline): LGHNA, YSLEER. CDR3 residues: CASSLRGGSHPNEQFF. The CDR3, as DNA: TGCGCCAGCAGCCTTAGGGGGGGTTCCCACCCCAATGAGCAGTTCTTC.

V and J are TRBV4-1 and TRBJ2-3; perhaps TRBD2 as D (5 bases). This CDR3 is 16 amino acids long. From germline, CDR1 is MGHRA and CDR2 YSYEKL. The V gene lost 0 bases and the J gene lost 0 bases, with 10 bases spanning the gap. The CDR3 sequence is CASSQDSPSSTDTQYF. DNA for the CDR3: TGCGCCAGCAGCCAAGATAGTCCTAGCAGCACAGATACGCAGTATTTT.

This clone came up a few times. The chain combines TRBV4-1 with TRBJ1-5; no clear D gene. The CDR3 totals 14 residues. CDR1 and CDR2 (germline): MGHRA, YSYEKL. V was cut by 1 base and J by 4 bases, with 8 bases left in between. In DNA, the CDR3 is TGCGCCAGCAGCCAAGTAGGCCTGAATCAGCCCCAGCATTTT. Encoded protein: CASSQVGLNQPQHF.

This clone was seen a few times. The chain carries TRBV29-1 and TRBJ1-1, with D unresolved. This CDR3 spans 11 amino acids. Germline values: CDR1 SQVTM, CDR2 ANQGSEA. Trimming shortened V by 7 bases and J by 6 bases, and 12 bases separated the two germline ends. CDR3 sequence (DNA): TGCAGCGCAAACCTAGGACCTGAAGCTTTCTTT. Translated: CSANLGPEAFF.

The V call is TRBV11-2, the J call TRBJ2-1, with D uncertain. The germline CDR1 and CDR2 sequences are SGHAT and FQNNGV. The CDR3 length is 16 residues. With 1 base removed from V and 3 bases from J, the gap between germline ends came to 13 bases. The CDR3 sequence: CASSLVSAAYYNEQFF. CDR3 nucleotides: TGTGCCAGCAGCTTAGTTTCTGCGGCGTACTACAATGAGCAGTTCTTC.

The genes are TRBV7-8 and TRBJ2-5; TRBD2 agrees at 9 bases. Germline V gene sequence: CDR1 SGHVS, CDR2 FQNEAQ. V was pared by 10 bases and J by 1 base, with 13 bases of the junction left unmatched. This CDR3 has 16 amino acids. The CDR3 here is CATHPTASGAQETQYF. In DNA, the CDR3 is TGTGCCACCCACCCTACGGCTAGCGGGGCCCAAGAGACCCAGTACTTC.

The chain links TRBV7-9 to TRBJ2-2; D gene uncertain. Trimming pared 6 bases from V and 7 bases from J, leaving 15 bases between. Germline CDR1 reads SEHNR; CDR2 reads FQNEAQ (reference sequence). The CDR3 runs 14 residues. The DNA of the CDR3 is TGTGCCAGCAGGGCCTCCCCCCCCCACGGGGAGCTGTTTTTT. This encodes CASRASPPHGELFF.

The chain links TRBV28 to TRBJ1-2; weak D call: TRBD1 (6 bases). V shed 3 bases and J shed 4 bases, with 21 bases lying between them. Germline CDR1 MDHEN, CDR2 SYDVKM. The CDR3 runs to 17 residues. The CDR3 DNA sequence: TGTGCCAGCAGTTTCCGGGGGGGCTTTTTGCAGGTCTATGGCTACACCTTC. Its translation: CASSFRGGFLQVYGYTF.

With respect to this clone: Other DNA sequences in the same sample also yield this CDR3. V and J are TRBV27 and TRBJ2-3; 9 positions agree with TRBD2. V shed 5 bases, J shed 1 base, and the junction held 7 bases outside the gene matches. The length of the CDR3 is 16 residues. Germline V gene sequence: CDR1 MNHEY, CDR2 SMNVEV (reference sequence). CDR3 nucleotides: TGTGCCAGCAGTCTCCTAGCGGGACTCGGCACAGATACGCAGTATTTT. Translating gives CASSLLAGLGTDTQYF.